This TCR beta chain is drawn from a study of blood T cell repertoires in COVID-19. Study as a whole: Both acute and convalescent COVID-19 samples were obtained from the United States, Italy and Spain. PBMCs, B-cell-depleted T cells, or T cells were the source of the cDNA or gDNA that made up the material.

Looked up from germline, CDR1 is SQVTM and CDR2 is ANQGSEA. V lost 0 bases, J lost 3 bases, and 11 bases stayed unmatched. This CDR3 spans 17 amino acids. As handled by the study authors: Amplification of reference gene primers was used by the study to estimate nucleated cell counts. Sequencing was performed with immunoSEQ multiplex PCR; in TCRdb, only in-frame clones are kept and a portion is missing. The D gene and trimming were derived from the DNA, and the V and J assignments and clone size from that table. The table shows around 65,000 clones, with less than 85% occurring only once. Sequences were obtained from peripheral blood. The TCR originated in a man aged 60 to 75 with acute or convalescent COVID-19. This rearrangement joins TRBV29-1 to TRBJ2-1, with 7 bases that match TRBD1. CDR3 bases: TGCAGCGTTGAAGATCGAGGGGGACAGAGCCTCTACAATGAGCAGTTCTTC. It specifies CSVEDRGGQSLYNEQFF.